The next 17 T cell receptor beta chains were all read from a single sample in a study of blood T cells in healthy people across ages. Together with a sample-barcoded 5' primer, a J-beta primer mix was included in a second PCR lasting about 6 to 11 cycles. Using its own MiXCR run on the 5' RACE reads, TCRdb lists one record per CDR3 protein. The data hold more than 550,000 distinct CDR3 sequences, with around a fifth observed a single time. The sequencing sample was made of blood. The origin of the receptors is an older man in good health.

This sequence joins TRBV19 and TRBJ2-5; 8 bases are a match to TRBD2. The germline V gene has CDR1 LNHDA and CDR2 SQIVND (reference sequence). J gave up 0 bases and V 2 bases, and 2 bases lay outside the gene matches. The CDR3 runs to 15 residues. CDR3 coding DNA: TGTGCCAGTAGTATATTAGCGGGATACCAAGAGACCCAGTACTTC. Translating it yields CASSILAGYQETQYF.

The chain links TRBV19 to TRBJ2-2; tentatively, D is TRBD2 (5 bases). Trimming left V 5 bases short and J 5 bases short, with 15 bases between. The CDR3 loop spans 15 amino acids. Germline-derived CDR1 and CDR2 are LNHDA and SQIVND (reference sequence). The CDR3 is CASSFVARATGELFF. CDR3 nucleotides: TGTGCCAGTAGTTTCGTCGCGAGGGCAACCGGGGAGCTGTTTTTT.

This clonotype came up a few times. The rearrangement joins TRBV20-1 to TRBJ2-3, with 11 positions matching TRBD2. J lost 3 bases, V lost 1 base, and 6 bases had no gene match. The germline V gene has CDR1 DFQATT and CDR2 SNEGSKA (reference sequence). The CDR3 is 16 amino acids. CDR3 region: CSARGLAGRGTDTQYF. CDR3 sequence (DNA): TGCAGTGCTAGAGGACTAGCGGGAAGGGGAACAGATACGCAGTATTTT.

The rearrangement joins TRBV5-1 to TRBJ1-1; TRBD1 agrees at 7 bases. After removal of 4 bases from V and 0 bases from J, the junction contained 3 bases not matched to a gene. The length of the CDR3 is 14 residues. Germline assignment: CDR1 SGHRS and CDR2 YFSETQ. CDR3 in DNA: TGCGCCAGCAGCGGGGACAGTTTGAACACTGAAGCTTTCTTT. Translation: CASSGDSLNTEAFF.

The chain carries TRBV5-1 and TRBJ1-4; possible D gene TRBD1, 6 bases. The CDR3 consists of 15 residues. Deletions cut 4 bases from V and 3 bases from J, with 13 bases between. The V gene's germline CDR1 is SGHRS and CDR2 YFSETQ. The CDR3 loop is CASSTPGQPNEKLFF. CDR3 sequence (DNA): TGCGCCAGCAGCACACCGGGACAACCTAATGAAAAACTGTTTTTT.

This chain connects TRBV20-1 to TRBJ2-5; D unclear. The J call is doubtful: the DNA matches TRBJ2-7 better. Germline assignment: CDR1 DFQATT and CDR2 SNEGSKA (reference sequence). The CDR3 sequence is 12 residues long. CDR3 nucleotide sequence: TGCAGTGCTAGAGATAGGTCCTACGAGCAGTACTTC. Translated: CSARDRSYEQYF.

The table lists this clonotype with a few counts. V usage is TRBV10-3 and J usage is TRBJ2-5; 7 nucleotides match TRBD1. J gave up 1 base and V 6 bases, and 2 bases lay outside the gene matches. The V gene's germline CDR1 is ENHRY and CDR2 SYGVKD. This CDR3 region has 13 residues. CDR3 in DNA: TGTGCCATCAGGGGGGACAGCCAAGAGACCCAGTACTTC. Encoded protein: CAIRGDSQETQYF.

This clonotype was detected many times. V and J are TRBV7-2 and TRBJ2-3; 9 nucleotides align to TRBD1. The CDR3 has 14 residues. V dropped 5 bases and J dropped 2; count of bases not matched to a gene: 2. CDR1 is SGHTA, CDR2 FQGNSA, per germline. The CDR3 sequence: CASSDRGATDTQYF. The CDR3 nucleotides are TGTGCCAGCAGCGACAGGGGGGCCACAGATACGCAGTATTTT.

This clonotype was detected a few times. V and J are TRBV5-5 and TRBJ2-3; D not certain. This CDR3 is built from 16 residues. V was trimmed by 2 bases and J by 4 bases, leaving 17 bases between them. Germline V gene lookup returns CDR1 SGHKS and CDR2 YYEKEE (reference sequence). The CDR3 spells CASSFSNPHAADTQYF. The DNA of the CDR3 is TGTGCCAGCAGCTTCAGCAACCCCCACGCCGCAGATACGCAGTATTTT.

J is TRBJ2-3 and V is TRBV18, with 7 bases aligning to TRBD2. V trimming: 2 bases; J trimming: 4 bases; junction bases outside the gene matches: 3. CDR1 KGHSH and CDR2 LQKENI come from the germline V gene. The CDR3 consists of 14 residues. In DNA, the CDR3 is TGTGCCAGCTCACCATCCCGGGGGGCAGATACGCAGTATTTT. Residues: CASSPSRGADTQYF.

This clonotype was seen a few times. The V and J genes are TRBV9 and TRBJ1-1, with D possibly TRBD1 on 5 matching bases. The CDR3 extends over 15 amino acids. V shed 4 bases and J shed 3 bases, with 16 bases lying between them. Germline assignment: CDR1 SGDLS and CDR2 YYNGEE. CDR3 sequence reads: CASSLDPGGDTEAFF. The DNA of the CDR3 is TGTGCCAGCAGCTTGGACCCTGGGGGTGACACTGAAGCTTTCTTT.

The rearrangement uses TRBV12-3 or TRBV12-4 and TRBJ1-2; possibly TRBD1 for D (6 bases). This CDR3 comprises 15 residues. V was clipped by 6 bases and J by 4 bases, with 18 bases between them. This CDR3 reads CASRPEGGGSYGYTF. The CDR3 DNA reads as TGTGCCAGCAGGCCTGAGGGGGGTGGTAGCTATGGCTACACCTTC.

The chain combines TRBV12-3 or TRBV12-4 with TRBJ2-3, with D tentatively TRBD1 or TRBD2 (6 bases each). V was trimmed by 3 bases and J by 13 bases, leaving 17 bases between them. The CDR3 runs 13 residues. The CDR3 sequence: CASSFRGPDAEYF. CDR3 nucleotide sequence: TGTGCCAGCAGTTTTCGGGGGCCAGATGCGGAGTATTTT.

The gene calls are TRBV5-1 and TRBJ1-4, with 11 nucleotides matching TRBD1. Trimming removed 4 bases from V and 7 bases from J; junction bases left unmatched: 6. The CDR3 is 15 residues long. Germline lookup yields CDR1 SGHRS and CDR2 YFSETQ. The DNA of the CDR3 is TGCGCCAGCAGCCTGGATGGACAGGGGGCTGAAAAACTGTTTTTT. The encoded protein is CASSLDGQGAEKLFF.

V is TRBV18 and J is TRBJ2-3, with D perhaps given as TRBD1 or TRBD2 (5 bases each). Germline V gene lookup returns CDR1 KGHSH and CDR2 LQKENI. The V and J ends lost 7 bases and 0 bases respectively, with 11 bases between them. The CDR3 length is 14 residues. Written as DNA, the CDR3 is TGTGCCAGCTTTCGGGACCCTAGCACAGATACGCAGTATTTT. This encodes CASFRDPSTDTQYF.

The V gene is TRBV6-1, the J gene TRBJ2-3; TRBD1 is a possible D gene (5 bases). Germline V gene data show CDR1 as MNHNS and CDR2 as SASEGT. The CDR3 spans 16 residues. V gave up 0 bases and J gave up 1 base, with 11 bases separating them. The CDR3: CASSEADQGGTDTQYF. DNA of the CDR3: TGTGCCAGCAGTGAAGCGGACCAGGGTGGCACAGATACGCAGTATTTT.

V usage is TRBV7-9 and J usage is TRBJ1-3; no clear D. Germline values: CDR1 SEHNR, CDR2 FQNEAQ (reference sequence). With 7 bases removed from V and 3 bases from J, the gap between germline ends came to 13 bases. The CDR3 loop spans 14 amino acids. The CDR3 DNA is TGTGCCAGCACCCACCCGAGTGGTGGAAACACCATATATTTT. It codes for CASTHPSGGNTIYF.